This T cell receptor beta chain was sequenced during a study of neoadjuvant anti-PD-1 for oral cavity cancer. In the study overall: Patients without progression received a fourth nivolumab dose around day 43, then surgical resection on days 50-56.

This clone showed up just once. The time point: after neoadjuvant nivolumab, at surgical resection. Cohort: HPV-negative, locally advanced oral cavity squamous cell carcinoma patients. Analysis of PBMCs was direct, with no culture step. Blood libraries mostly used roughly 520 ng genomic DNA, six replicates each. The method was immunoSEQ multiplex PCR; TCRdb's version includes in-frame clones alone and lacks a portion of them. This sample has around 13,000 clones, with approximately 73% found just once. V was pared by 10 bases and J by 0 bases, with 10 bases between. CDR1 is SGHAT, CDR2 FQNNGV, per germline. The CDR3 spans 13 residues.

The sequenced sample was PBMCs, obtained after nivolumab (anti-PD-1) treatment. This sequence originates from a person between 40 and 79 years old with oral cavity squamous cell carcinoma. The rearrangement links TRBV11-2 to TRBJ2-1; D ambiguous. This CDR3 reads CATSLGSYNEQFF. The CDR3 DNA is TGTGCCACCTCTCTAGGCTCCTACAATGAGCAGTTCTTC.